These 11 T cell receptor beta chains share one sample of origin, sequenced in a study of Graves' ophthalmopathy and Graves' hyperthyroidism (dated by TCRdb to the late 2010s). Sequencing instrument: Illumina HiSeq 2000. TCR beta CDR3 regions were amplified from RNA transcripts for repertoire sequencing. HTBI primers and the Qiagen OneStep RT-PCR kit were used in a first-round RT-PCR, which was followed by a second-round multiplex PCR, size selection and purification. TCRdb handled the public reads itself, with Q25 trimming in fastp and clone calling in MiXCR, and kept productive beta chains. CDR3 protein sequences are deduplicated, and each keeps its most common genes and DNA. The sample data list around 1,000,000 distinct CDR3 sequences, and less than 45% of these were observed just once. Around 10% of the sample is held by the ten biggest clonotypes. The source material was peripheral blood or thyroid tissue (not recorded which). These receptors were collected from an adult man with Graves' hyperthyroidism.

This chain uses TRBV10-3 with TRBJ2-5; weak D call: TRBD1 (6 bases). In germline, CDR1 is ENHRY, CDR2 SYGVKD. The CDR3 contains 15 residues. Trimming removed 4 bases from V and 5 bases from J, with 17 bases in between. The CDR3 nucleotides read TGTGCCATCAGTGCTAGGAGTTGGGGGCAGGAGACCCAGTACTTC. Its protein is CAISARSWGQETQYF.

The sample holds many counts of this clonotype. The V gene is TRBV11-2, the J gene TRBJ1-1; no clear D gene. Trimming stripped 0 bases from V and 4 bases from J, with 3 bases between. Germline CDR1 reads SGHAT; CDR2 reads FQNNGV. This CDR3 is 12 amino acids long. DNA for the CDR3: TGTGCCAGCAGCTTAGATTTCACTGAAGCTTTCTTT. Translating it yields CASSLDFTEAFF.

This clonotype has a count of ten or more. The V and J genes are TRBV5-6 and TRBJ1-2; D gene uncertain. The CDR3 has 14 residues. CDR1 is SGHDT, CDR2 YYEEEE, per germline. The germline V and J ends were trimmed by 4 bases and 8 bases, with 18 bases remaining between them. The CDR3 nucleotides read TGTGCCAGCAGCCTAATTGGGAACCAGGAAGGCTACACCTTC. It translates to CASSLIGNQEGYTF.

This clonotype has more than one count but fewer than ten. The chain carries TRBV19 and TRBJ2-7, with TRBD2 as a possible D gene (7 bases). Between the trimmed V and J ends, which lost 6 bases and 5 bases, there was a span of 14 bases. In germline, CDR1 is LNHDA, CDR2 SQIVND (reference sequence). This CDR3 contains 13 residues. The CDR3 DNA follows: TGTGCCAGTAGAAAGGGGGGGGGCCACGAGCAGTACTTC. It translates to CASRKGGGHEQYF.

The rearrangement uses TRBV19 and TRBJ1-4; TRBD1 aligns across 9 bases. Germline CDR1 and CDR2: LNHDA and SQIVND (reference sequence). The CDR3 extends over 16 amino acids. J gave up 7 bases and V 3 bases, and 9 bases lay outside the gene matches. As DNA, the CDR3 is TGTGCCAGTAGTATCGGGACACAGGGGGCGAGTGAAAAACTGTTTTTT. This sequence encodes CASSIGTQGASEKLFF. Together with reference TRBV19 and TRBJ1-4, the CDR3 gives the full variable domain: DGGITQSPKYLFRKEGQNVTLSCEQNLNHDAMYWYRQDPGQGLRLIYYSQIVNDFQKGDIAEGYSVSREKKESFPLTVTSAQKNPTAFYLCASSIGTQGASEKLFFGSGTQLSVL.

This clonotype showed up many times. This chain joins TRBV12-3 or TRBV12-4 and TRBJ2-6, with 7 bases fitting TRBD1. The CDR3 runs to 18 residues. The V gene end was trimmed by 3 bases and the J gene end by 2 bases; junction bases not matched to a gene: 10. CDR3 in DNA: TGTGCCAGCAGTTTGGGGTCAGGGGGTCCTCCTGGGGCCAACGTCCTGACTTTC. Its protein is CASSLGSGGPPGANVLTF.

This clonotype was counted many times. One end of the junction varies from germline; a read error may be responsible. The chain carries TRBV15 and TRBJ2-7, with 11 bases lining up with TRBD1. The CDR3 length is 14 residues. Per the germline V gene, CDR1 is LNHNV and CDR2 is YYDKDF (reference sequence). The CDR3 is CAASGDRGVDEQYF. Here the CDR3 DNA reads TGTGCCGCCAGCGGGGACAGGGGGGTCGACGAGCAGTACTTC.

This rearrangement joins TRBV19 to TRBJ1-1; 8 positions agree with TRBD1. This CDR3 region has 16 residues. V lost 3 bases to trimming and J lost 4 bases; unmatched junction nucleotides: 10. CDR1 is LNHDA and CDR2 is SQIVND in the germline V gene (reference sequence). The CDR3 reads CASSMGSGGLVTEAFF. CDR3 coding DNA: TGTGCCAGTAGTATGGGGTCAGGGGGCCTGGTCACTGAAGCTTTCTTT.

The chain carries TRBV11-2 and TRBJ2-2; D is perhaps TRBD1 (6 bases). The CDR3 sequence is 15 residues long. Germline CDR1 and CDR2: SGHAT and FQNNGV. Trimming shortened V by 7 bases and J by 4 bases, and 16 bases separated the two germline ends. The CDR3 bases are TGTGCCAGCACCTTGGTGGGACAAACCACCGGGGAGCTGTTTTTT. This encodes CASTLVGQTTGELFF.

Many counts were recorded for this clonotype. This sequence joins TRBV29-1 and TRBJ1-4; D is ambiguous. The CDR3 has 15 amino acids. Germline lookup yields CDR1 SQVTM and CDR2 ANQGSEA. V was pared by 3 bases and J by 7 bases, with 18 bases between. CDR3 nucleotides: TGCAGCGTTGAGGTGATCGAGGGCGGTGGTGAAAAACTGTTTTTT. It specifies CSVEVIEGGGEKLFF.

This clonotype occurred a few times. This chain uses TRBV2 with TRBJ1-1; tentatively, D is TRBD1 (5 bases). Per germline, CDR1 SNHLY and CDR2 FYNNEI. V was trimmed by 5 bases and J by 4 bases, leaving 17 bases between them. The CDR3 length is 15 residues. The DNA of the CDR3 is TGTGCCAGCAGTCCACTTGAGGGGTGGGGCACTGAAGCTTTCTTT. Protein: CASSPLEGWGTEAFF. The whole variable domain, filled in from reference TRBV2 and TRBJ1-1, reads EPEVTQTPSHQVTQMGQEVILRCVPISNHLYFYWYRQILGQKVEFLVSFYNNEISEKSEIFDDQFSVERPDGSNFTLKIRSTKLEDSAMYFCASSPLEGWGTEAFFGQGTRLTVV.